These T cell receptor beta chains were read from a single sample in a study of early stage breast cancer tumors. Libraries were prepared by immunoSEQ multiplex PCR; TCRdb keeps only in-frame clonotypes and omits some of them. The table records more than 55,000 clones, about 74% of them present only once. Sample: blood. The receptor set was obtained from a person aged 30 to 39 with breast cancer. The CDR3 runs from the conserved cysteine through the conserved F or W. The D gene is left open where the match is weak. Size is omitted from some rows. Given values are once, few, many or a class for expanded clones.

>TRBJ1-2|NA|NA|TRBV27
TGTGCCAGCAGTCCCCCCCAATCCCACTATGGCTACACCTTC
CASSPPQSHYGYTF
>TRBJ1-4|NA|NA|TRBV5-4
TGTGCCAGCAGCTTGGCCACGACGGGAAATGAAAAACTGTTTTTT
CASSLATTGNEKLFF
>TRBJ2-7|NA|NA|TRBV29-1
TGCAGCGTTGAGAAGGGCTCCGGCCGATTCTACGAGCAGTACTTC
CSVEKGSGRFYEQYF
>TRBJ1-1|NA|NA|TRBV7-9
TGTGCCAGCAGCTCAACAGGGCAAGCTGAAGCTTTCTTT
CASSSTGQAEAFF
>TRBJ1-1|medium-sized|NA|TRBV2
TGTGCCAGCAACCCCGGGACTGTGGCCCCTGGGGAAGCTTTCTTT
CASNPGTVAPGEAFF
>TRBJ2-7|NA|NA|TRBV7-8
TGTGCCAGCAGCTTGAGGACAGCCCTGTCCTACGAGCAGTACTTC
CASSLRTALSYEQYF
>TRBJ1-5|few|NA|TRBV7-8
TGTGCCAGCAGCTTGATCAATCAGCCCCAGCATTTT
CASSLINQPQHF
>TRBJ2-1|NA|NA|TRBV4-3
TGCGCCAGCAGCTTAATAGCGGAGGGGGGGAATGAGCAGTTCTTC
CASSLIAEGGNEQFF
>TRBJ1-1|NA|NA|TRBV29-1
TGCAGCGTTGTGGGGGGGGGCACTGAAGCTTTCTTT
CSVVGGGTEAFF
>TRBJ2-7|NA|NA|TRBV7-2
TGTGCCAGCAGCTCCCGGCCGGCTGCTTGGGAGCAGTACTTC
CASSSRPAAWEQYF
>TRBJ2-3|NA|NA|TRBV11-2
TGTGCCAGCAGATGGGTGTCAGATACGCAGTATTTT
CASRWVSDTQYF
>TRBJ2-7|once|NA|TRBV7-9
TGTGCCAGCAGCTTCAATTCCCCTCATCAGGGTCACGAGCAGTACTTC
CASSFNSPHQGHEQYF
>TRBJ1-1|NA|NA|TRBV7-8
TGTGCCAGCAGCGCGAGTCCGGTGAACACTGAAGCTTTCTTT
CASSASPVNTEAFF
>TRBJ2-1|NA|TRBD2|TRBV7-9
TGTGCCAGCAGCCCATCGGGACTAGCGGACAATGAGCAGTTCTTC
CASSPSGLADNEQFF
>TRBJ1-5|few|NA|TRBV30
TGTGCCTGGAGTCTTACCCGGGGGCAGCCCCAGCATTTT
CAWSLTRGQPQHF
>TRBJ2-7|NA|TRBD1|TRBV2
TGTGCCAGCAGAGGGACAGGGGGCGGTGGGTACTTC
CASRGTGGGGYF
>TRBJ2-3|NA|NA|TRBV7-9
TGTGCCAGCAGCCAGGGTGCAGATACGCAGTATTTT
CASSQGADTQYF